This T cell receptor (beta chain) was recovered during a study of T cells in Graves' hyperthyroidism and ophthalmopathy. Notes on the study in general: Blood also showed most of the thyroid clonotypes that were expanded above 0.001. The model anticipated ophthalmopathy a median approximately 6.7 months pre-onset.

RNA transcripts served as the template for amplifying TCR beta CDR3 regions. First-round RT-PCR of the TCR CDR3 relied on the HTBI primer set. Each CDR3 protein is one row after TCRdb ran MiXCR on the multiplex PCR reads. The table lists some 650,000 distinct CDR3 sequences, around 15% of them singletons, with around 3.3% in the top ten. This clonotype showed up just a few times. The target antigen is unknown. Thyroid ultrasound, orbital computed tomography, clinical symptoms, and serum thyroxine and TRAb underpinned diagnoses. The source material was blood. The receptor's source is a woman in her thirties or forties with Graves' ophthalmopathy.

As DNA, the CDR3 is TGCGCCAGCAGCCAGGACACTCTCCCCGGGGAGCTGTTTTTT. Translated, it gives CASSQDTLPGELFF. The J gene is TRBJ2-2, the V gene TRBV5-1; tentative D call: TRBD1 (5 bases). The CDR3 contains 14 residues. Per the germline V gene, CDR1 is SGHRS and CDR2 is YFSETQ. Trimming removed 4 bases from V and 6 bases from J, with 13 bases in between.